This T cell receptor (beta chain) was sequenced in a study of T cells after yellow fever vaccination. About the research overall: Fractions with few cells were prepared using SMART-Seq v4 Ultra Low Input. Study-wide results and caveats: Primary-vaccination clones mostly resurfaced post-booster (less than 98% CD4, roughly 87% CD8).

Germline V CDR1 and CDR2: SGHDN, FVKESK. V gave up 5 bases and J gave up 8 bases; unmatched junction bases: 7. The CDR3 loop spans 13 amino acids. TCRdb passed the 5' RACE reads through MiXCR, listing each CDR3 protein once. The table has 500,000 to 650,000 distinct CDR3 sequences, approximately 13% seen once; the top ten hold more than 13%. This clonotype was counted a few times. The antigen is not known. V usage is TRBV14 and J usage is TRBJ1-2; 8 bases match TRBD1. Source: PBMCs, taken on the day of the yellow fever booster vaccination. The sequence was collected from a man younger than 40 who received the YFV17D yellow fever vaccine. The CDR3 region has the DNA TGTGCCAGCAGCGGTGACAGGGGCCGGGGCTACACCTTC. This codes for CASSGDRGRGYTF. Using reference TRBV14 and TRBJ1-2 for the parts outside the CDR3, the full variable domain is EAGVTQFPSHSVIEKGQTVTLRCDPISGHDNLYWYRRVMGKEIKFLLHFVKESKQDESGMPNNRFLAERTGGTYSTLKVQPAELEDSGVYFCASSGDRGRGYTFGSGTRLTVV.